This is a list of T cell receptor beta chains from one sample in a study of T cell responses to AZD1222 COVID-19 vaccine. The assay was immunoSEQ multiplex PCR, and TCRdb's table has in-frame clones only and misses some. The sample records around 120,000 clones, 92% being singletons. Specimen: peripheral blood, collected 28 days after the second AZD1222 dose. These receptors all stem from an adult who received the AZD1222 COVID-19 vaccine. CDR3s include the opening cysteine and the closing phenylalanine or tryptophan. Fields, in order: V gene, J gene, clone size, D gene, CDR3 protein, CDR3 DNA. The D gene is left open where the match is weak. Clone size is stated in some rows and not others, as once, few, many or a class when expanded.

V gene: TRBV2
J gene: TRBJ1-6
clone size: -
D gene: -
CDR3 protein: CASNQGGNSPLHF
CDR3 DNA: TGTGCCAGCAACCAGGGTGGTAATTCACCCCTCCACTTT

V gene: TRBV9
J gene: TRBJ2-7
clone size: -
D gene: -
CDR3 protein: CASSVATGPYEQYF
CDR3 DNA: TGTGCCAGCAGCGTAGCTACAGGACCCTACGAGCAGTACTTC

V gene: TRBV18
J gene: TRBJ1-6
clone size: few
D gene: -
CDR3 protein: CASSQTGGSYNSPLHF
CDR3 DNA: TGTGCCAGCTCACAAACAGGAGGCTCCTATAATTCACCCCTCCACTTT

V gene: TRBV3-1/TRBV3-2
J gene: TRBJ2-7
clone size: -
D gene: TRBD2
CDR3 protein: CASSLAGGPYEQYF
CDR3 DNA: TGTGCCAGCAGCCTAGCGGGAGGGCCTTACGAGCAGTACTTC

V gene: TRBV9
J gene: TRBJ2-3
clone size: -
D gene: TRBD1
CDR3 protein: CASSVSGTGVTDTQYF
CDR3 DNA: TGTGCCAGCAGCGTATCTGGGACAGGGGTCACAGATACGCAGTATTTT

V gene: TRBV6-5
J gene: TRBJ2-7
clone size: once
D gene: TRBD2
CDR3 protein: CASSYSEAGESHEQYF
CDR3 DNA: TGTGCCAGCAGTTACTCGGAGGCGGGAGAGTCCCACGAGCAGTACTTC

V gene: TRBV27
J gene: TRBJ2-1
clone size: -
D gene: -
CDR3 protein: CASSLGGEVYNEQFF
CDR3 DNA: TGTGCCAGCAGTTTAGGTGGGGAGGTCTACAATGAGCAGTTCTTC

V gene: TRBV25-1
J gene: TRBJ2-5
clone size: -
D gene: TRBD1
CDR3 protein: CASSDRGTQETQYF
CDR3 DNA: TGTGCCAGCAGTGACAGGGGGACCCAAGAGACCCAGTACTTC

V gene: TRBV13
J gene: TRBJ2-1
clone size: -
D gene: -
CDR3 protein: CASSLGGSSYNEQFF
CDR3 DNA: TGTGCCAGCAGCTTGGGTGGGAGTTCCTACAATGAGCAGTTCTTC

V gene: TRBV6-4
J gene: TRBJ2-1
clone size: -
D gene: -
CDR3 protein: CASPKVGTFNEQFF
CDR3 DNA: TGTGCCAGCCCTAAAGTAGGGACATTCAATGAGCAGTTCTTC

V gene: TRBV9
J gene: TRBJ1-5
clone size: -
D gene: -
CDR3 protein: CASSVGSNQPQHF
CDR3 DNA: TGTGCCAGCAGCGTGGGTAGCAATCAGCCCCAGCATTTT

V gene: TRBV18
J gene: TRBJ2-2
clone size: -
D gene: -
CDR3 protein: CASSPPSFAGELFF
CDR3 DNA: TGTGCCAGCTCACCACCGAGTTTTGCCGGGGAGCTGTTTTTT

V gene: TRBV28
J gene: TRBJ1-2
clone size: -
D gene: TRBD1
CDR3 protein: CASSLGTGKYGYTF
CDR3 DNA: TGTGCCAGCAGTTTAGGGACAGGGAAGTACGGCTACACCTTC

V gene: TRBV7-2
J gene: TRBJ1-2
clone size: -
D gene: -
CDR3 protein: CASSLAGPRGGYTF
CDR3 DNA: TGTGCCAGCAGCTTAGCGGGACCAAGGGGTGGCTACACCTTC

V gene: TRBV10-1
J gene: TRBJ1-1
clone size: -
D gene: -
CDR3 protein: CASSESRTVKISF
CDR3 DNA: TGCGCCAGCAGTGAGTCAAGGACGGTCAAAATCAGTTTT

V gene: TRBV5-1
J gene: TRBJ1-1
clone size: -
D gene: -
CDR3 protein: CASSSLTLGADTEAFF
CDR3 DNA: TGCGCCAGCAGCTCCCTGACTTTGGGGGCGGACACTGAAGCTTTCTTT

V gene: TRBV15
J gene: TRBJ2-1
clone size: -
D gene: TRBD2
CDR3 protein: CATSREETGGKQFF
CDR3 DNA: TGTGCCACCAGCAGAGAGGAGACCGGGGGGAAGCAGTTCTTC

V gene: TRBV5-1
J gene: TRBJ1-1
clone size: -
D gene: -
CDR3 protein: CASSASGDGTEAFF
CDR3 DNA: TGCGCCAGCAGCGCCTCAGGGGACGGCACTGAAGCTTTCTTT

V gene: TRBV6-5
J gene: TRBJ2-2
clone size: -
D gene: -
CDR3 protein: CASSFVPGELFF
CDR3 DNA: TGTGCCAGCAGTTTTGTCCCCGGGGAGCTGTTTTTT

V gene: TRBV7-9
J gene: TRBJ1-1
clone size: -
D gene: -
CDR3 protein: CASSPTAGALTEAFF
CDR3 DNA: TGTGCCAGCAGCCCTACAGCGGGGGCGCTGACTGAAGCTTTCTTT

V gene: TRBV29-1
J gene: TRBJ2-3
clone size: -
D gene: TRBD2
CDR3 protein: CSVDTPQKRDHTDTQYF
CDR3 DNA: TGCAGCGTTGATACCCCTCAGAAGCGGGACCACACAGATACGCAGTATTTT

V gene: TRBV7-9
J gene: TRBJ1-5
clone size: -
D gene: -
CDR3 protein: CASSLSGNQPQHF
CDR3 DNA: TGTGCCAGCAGCTTATCCGGGAATCAGCCCCAGCATTTT

V gene: TRBV6-4
J gene: TRBJ2-1
clone size: -
D gene: -
CDR3 protein: CASSDSMGNEQFF
CDR3 DNA: TGTGCCAGCAGTGACTCGATGGGCAATGAGCAGTTCTTC

V gene: TRBV5-6
J gene: TRBJ2-7
clone size: -
D gene: -
CDR3 protein: CASSLDSHEQYF
CDR3 DNA: TGTGCCAGCAGCTTGGACAGTCACGAGCAGTACTTC

V gene: TRBV7-9
J gene: TRBJ2-1
clone size: -
D gene: -
CDR3 protein: CASSFRVQVLSSYNEQFF
CDR3 DNA: TGTGCCAGCAGCTTTCGAGTACAGGTCCTAAGCTCCTACAATGAGCAGTTCTTC

V gene: TRBV9
J gene: TRBJ2-7
clone size: -
D gene: TRBD2
CDR3 protein: CASSATGGASGSSYEQYF
CDR3 DNA: TGTGCCAGCAGCGCCACTGGAGGGGCTAGCGGGAGCTCCTACGAGCAGTACTTC

V gene: TRBV4-2
J gene: TRBJ2-3
clone size: -
D gene: TRBD1
CDR3 protein: CASSQDPGQGADTQYF
CDR3 DNA: TGTGCCAGCAGCCAAGATCCGGGACAGGGGGCAGATACGCAGTATTTT

V gene: TRBV11-2
J gene: TRBJ2-7
clone size: -
D gene: -
CDR3 protein: CASSSFQGYEQYF
CDR3 DNA: TGTGCCAGCAGCTCATTCCAGGGATACGAGCAGTACTTC

V gene: TRBV28
J gene: TRBJ1-2
clone size: -
D gene: -
CDR3 protein: CASSLPLGTVYGYTF
CDR3 DNA: TGTGCCAGCAGCCTTCCCCTCGGGACGGTTTATGGCTACACCTTC

V gene: TRBV4-2
J gene: TRBJ2-2
clone size: once
D gene: TRBD2
CDR3 protein: CASSQVTSGSSRGNTGELFF
CDR3 DNA: TGTGCCAGCAGCCAAGTTACTAGCGGGAGTTCAAGGGGGAACACCGGGGAGCTGTTTTTT

V gene: TRBV4-2
J gene: TRBJ2-7
clone size: -
D gene: -
CDR3 protein: CASSQEVALSNRYEQYF
CDR3 DNA: TGTGCCAGCAGCCAAGAAGTGGCACTCTCAAACCGTTACGAGCAGTACTTC

V gene: TRBV4-1
J gene: TRBJ1-5
clone size: -
D gene: -
CDR3 protein: CASSQGQFNQPQHF
CDR3 DNA: TGCGCCAGCAGCCAAGGACAGTTCAATCAGCCCCAGCATTTT

V gene: TRBV5-5
J gene: TRBJ1-1
clone size: -
D gene: TRBD1
CDR3 protein: CASSLVLQGRPSATEAFF
CDR3 DNA: TGTGCCAGCAGCTTAGTCTTACAGGGGAGGCCGAGTGCCACTGAAGCTTTCTTT

V gene: TRBV9
J gene: TRBJ2-1
clone size: -
D gene: -
CDR3 protein: CASSPRLSQLSYNEQFF
CDR3 DNA: TGTGCCAGCAGCCCCCGCCTCAGCCAGCTCTCCTACAATGAGCAGTTCTTC

V gene: TRBV6-5
J gene: TRBJ2-1
clone size: -
D gene: TRBD1
CDR3 protein: CASSYSGQGIFDEQFF
CDR3 DNA: TGTGCCAGCAGTTACAGCGGACAGGGCATCTTTGATGAGCAGTTCTTC

V gene: TRBV6-5
J gene: TRBJ2-1
clone size: -
D gene: -
CDR3 protein: CASSYSFGVFNTEQFF
CDR3 DNA: TGTGCCAGCAGTTACTCCTTTGGGGTGTTCAACACTGAGCAGTTCTTC

V gene: TRBV6-4
J gene: TRBJ2-3
clone size: -
D gene: TRBD2
CDR3 protein: CASSGLAGSTDTQYF
CDR3 DNA: TGTGCCAGCAGTGGACTAGCGGGGAGCACAGATACGCAGTATTTT

V gene: TRBV27
J gene: TRBJ2-1
clone size: medium-sized
D gene: -
CDR3 protein: CASSFGPLSEQFF
CDR3 DNA: TGTGCCAGCAGTTTTGGACCCTTAAGTGAGCAGTTCTTC

V gene: TRBV29-1
J gene: TRBJ1-1
clone size: -
D gene: -
CDR3 protein: CSVGPLNTEAFF
CDR3 DNA: TGCAGCGTTGGACCGTTGAACACTGAAGCTTTCTTT

V gene: TRBV7-9
J gene: TRBJ1-5
clone size: -
D gene: -
CDR3 protein: CASSLMGLNQPQHF
CDR3 DNA: TGTGCCAGCAGCTTAATGGGACTTAATCAGCCCCAGCATTTT

V gene: TRBV29-1
J gene: TRBJ2-2
clone size: -
D gene: TRBD2
CDR3 protein: CSVEGLAGGITGELFF
CDR3 DNA: TGCAGCGTTGAAGGACTAGCGGGAGGTATCACCGGGGAGCTGTTTTTT

V gene: TRBV28
J gene: TRBJ1-1
clone size: -
D gene: -
CDR3 protein: CASSLYRVGADTEAFF
CDR3 DNA: TGTGCCAGCAGTCTATACAGGGTAGGGGCGGACACTGAAGCTTTCTTT

V gene: TRBV7-6
J gene: TRBJ1-1
clone size: once
D gene: TRBD1
CDR3 protein: CASSLVLGDRVNTEAFF
CDR3 DNA: TGTGCCAGCAGCTTAGTATTAGGCGACAGGGTAAACACTGAAGCTTTCTTT

V gene: TRBV15
J gene: TRBJ1-6
clone size: -
D gene: -
CDR3 protein: CATSRDIAAYNSPLHF
CDR3 DNA: TGTGCCACCAGCAGAGATATTGCAGCCTATAATTCACCCCTCCACTTT

V gene: TRBV10-3
J gene: TRBJ2-1
clone size: -
D gene: TRBD2
CDR3 protein: CAISGRTSGDREQFF
CDR3 DNA: TGTGCCATCAGTGGTCGGACTAGCGGTGACCGGGAGCAGTTCTTC